Listed below are T cell receptor beta chains from one sample, sequenced in a study of blood T cell repertoires in COVID-19. Profiling relied on immunoSEQ multiplex PCR, and the TCRdb table lists in-frame clones only, not all of them. The sample contains some 190,000 clones, approximately 80% of which appear only once. The sequenced material came from peripheral blood. These receptors were obtained from an elderly woman with COVID-19, enrolled during active disease. Each CDR3 is given with its conserved first and last residue. A D gene is named only where the DNA matches it firmly. Where a row states a size, it is once, few, many or the class of an expanded clone; other rows omit it.

DNA: TGTGCCAGCAGCCCAGGTACTGCCTCGCCGGCGGGCTACACCTTC
CDR3: CASSPGTASPAGYTF
J: TRBJ1-2
size: -
V: TRBV7-2
D: -

DNA: TGTGCCAGCAGCGTAGGGGCCTCGAACACCGGGGAGCTGTTTTTT
CDR3: CASSVGASNTGELFF
J: TRBJ2-2
size: -
V: TRBV9
D: -

DNA: TGCGCCAGCAGCCCCACCGGGACAGGGGGCCGGAGGGAGCAGTTCTTC
CDR3: CASSPTGTGGRREQFF
J: TRBJ2-1
size: -
V: TRBV5-1
D: TRBD1

DNA: TGCGCCAGCAGCCGACAGGGCGTGAACACTGAAGCTTTCTTT
CDR3: CASSRQGVNTEAFF
J: TRBJ1-1
size: -
V: TRBV5-1
D: TRBD1

DNA: TGTGCCAGCAGCCCGCCCGACAGGGCCAGCGAAAAACTGTTTTTT
CDR3: CASSPPDRASEKLFF
J: TRBJ1-4
size: -
V: TRBV7-9
D: TRBD1

DNA: TGTGCCAGCAGTGTGGGGACTCCACGGGCCCTTTTT
CDR3: CASSVGTPRALF
J: TRBJ2-3
size: once
V: TRBV2
D: -

DNA: TGCGCCAGCAGCTCACAAGAGACCCAGTACTTC
CDR3: CASSSQETQYF
J: TRBJ2-5
size: -
V: TRBV5-1
D: -

DNA: TGTGCCAGCAGCTTAGGTACAGGCTATAATTCACCCCTCCACTTT
CDR3: CASSLGTGYNSPLHF
J: TRBJ1-6
size: -
V: TRBV11-2
D: -

DNA: TGCAGCGGAGGGACAGGGACTGGCTACACCTTC
CDR3: CSGGTGTGYTF
J: TRBJ1-2
size: -
V: TRBV29-1
D: TRBD1

DNA: TGTGCCAGCAGTAGACCGGGGGCAGGGGGCCACGAGCAGTACTTC
CDR3: CASSRPGAGGHEQYF
J: TRBJ2-7
size: few
V: TRBV6-5
D: TRBD1

DNA: TGTGCCAGCAGTCCCGGGACAGTTAGCACAGATACGCAGTATTTT
CDR3: CASSPGTVSTDTQYF
J: TRBJ2-3
size: once
V: TRBV28
D: TRBD1

DNA: TGCAGCGTTGCTGGGACAGGGTCCTGGGAGCAGTACTTC
CDR3: CSVAGTGSWEQYF
J: TRBJ2-7
size: -
V: TRBV29-1
D: TRBD1

DNA: TGTGCCAGCAGCCGACAGGGGCCGGAGAGAACTGAAGCTTTCTTT
CDR3: CASSRQGPERTEAFF
J: TRBJ1-1
size: -
V: TRBV2
D: TRBD1

DNA: TGTGCCAGCGGCGTGGCCGGGGAAAAACTGTTTTTT
CDR3: CASGVAGEKLFF
J: TRBJ1-4
size: -
V: TRBV2
D: -

DNA: TGTGCCAGCAGCCAAGACGAGGCGGCGACAGAAGGCTACACCTTC
CDR3: CASSQDEAATEGYTF
J: TRBJ1-2
size: -
V: TRBV3-1/TRBV3-2
D: -

DNA: TGTGCCAGCAGTCCGCTGGGACAGGGAGGCTCACCCCTCCACTTT
CDR3: CASSPLGQGGSPLHF
J: TRBJ1-6
size: -
V: TRBV6-2/TRBV6-3
D: TRBD1

DNA: TGTGCCAGCAGTGAAGCTCCCGCCAAGGCCGGGAGCAATCAGCCCCAGCATTTT
CDR3: CASSEAPAKAGSNQPQHF
J: TRBJ1-5
size: -
V: TRBV6-1
D: -

DNA: TGCGCCAGCAGCTTTTCCGGAGGCTACGAGCAGTACTTC
CDR3: CASSFSGGYEQYF
J: TRBJ2-7
size: -
V: TRBV5-1
D: -

DNA: TGTGCCACCGCCCCTTCCGGACTAGCCAATCACGAGCAGTACTTC
CDR3: CATAPSGLANHEQYF
J: TRBJ2-7
size: -
V: TRBV19
D: TRBD2

DNA: TGTGCCAGCAGCCCCCGGGGCGGGAGGGCTGAGCAGTACTTC
CDR3: CASSPRGGRAEQYF
J: TRBJ2-7
size: -
V: TRBV11-2
D: TRBD2

DNA: TGCAGCGTCCGCCTGGGCGCAGATACGCAGTATTTT
CDR3: CSVRLGADTQYF
J: TRBJ2-3
size: -
V: TRBV29-1
D: -

DNA: TGTGCCAGCAGTTTATTTGCCGAGAGACAGGAAGCTTTCTTT
CDR3: CASSLFAERQEAFF
J: TRBJ1-1
size: -
V: TRBV28
D: -

DNA: TGTGCCAGCCTCCCCTTTAGAGGGTCTGGTCAGCCCCAGCATTTT
CDR3: CASLPFRGSGQPQHF
J: TRBJ1-5
size: -
V: TRBV6-5
D: -

DNA: TGTGCCAGCAGCTTGCCTAGACGGTTTGGATCGGAGACCCAGTACTTC
CDR3: CASSLPRRFGSETQYF
J: TRBJ2-5
size: -
V: TRBV7-8
D: -

DNA: TGTGCCAGCTCACCACCCCAGTCCTATGGCTACACCTTC
CDR3: CASSPPQSYGYTF
J: TRBJ1-2
size: -
V: TRBV18
D: -

DNA: TGTGCCAGTATTGCTCCCGGGACAGCCTCTAACTATGGCTACACCTTC
CDR3: CASIAPGTASNYGYTF
J: TRBJ1-2
size: -
V: TRBV19
D: TRBD1